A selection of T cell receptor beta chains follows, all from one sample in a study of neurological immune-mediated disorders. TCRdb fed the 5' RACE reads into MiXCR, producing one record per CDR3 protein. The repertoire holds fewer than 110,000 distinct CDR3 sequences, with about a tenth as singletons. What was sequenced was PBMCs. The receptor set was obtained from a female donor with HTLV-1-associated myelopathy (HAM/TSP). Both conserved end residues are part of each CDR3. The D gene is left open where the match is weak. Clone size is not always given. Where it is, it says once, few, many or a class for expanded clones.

CDR3 DNA: TGCAGTGCTACGCCGGGACACATACTTAGCAATCAGCCCCAGCATTTT
CDR3 protein: CSATPGHILSNQPQHF
clone size: many
J gene: TRBJ1-5
V gene: TRBV20-1
D gene: NA

CDR3 DNA: TGTGCCAGCAGCTTCTGGACTAGCGGGGGCACAGATACGCAGTATTTT
CDR3 protein: CASSFWTSGGTDTQYF
clone size: many
J gene: TRBJ2-3
V gene: TRBV7-9
D gene: TRBD2

CDR3 DNA: TGTGCCAGCAGCGTAGCGGGCAGGGTTAACACCGGGGAGCTGTTTTTT
CDR3 protein: CASSVAGRVNTGELFF
clone size: many
J gene: TRBJ2-2
V gene: TRBV9
D gene: NA

CDR3 DNA: TGTGCCAGCAGTTATTGGGACAGAGCCTACGAGCAGTACTTC
CDR3 protein: CASSYWDRAYEQYF
clone size: many
J gene: TRBJ2-7
V gene: TRBV12-3/TRBV12-4
D gene: TRBD1

CDR3 DNA: TGTGCCATCGAAGTGGGTCGAGGGTATGGCTACACCTTC
CDR3 protein: CAIEVGRGYGYTF
clone size: many
J gene: TRBJ1-2
V gene: TRBV10-3
D gene: NA

CDR3 DNA: TGTGCCAGCAGTGAGACAGGGGGTAGGTCCTACGAGCAGTACTTC
CDR3 protein: CASSETGGRSYEQYF
clone size: many
J gene: TRBJ2-7
V gene: TRBV25-1
D gene: TRBD1

CDR3 DNA: TGTGCCAGCAGTCCCCCATGGGCTCAAGAGACCCAGTACTTC
CDR3 protein: CASSPPWAQETQYF
clone size: many
J gene: TRBJ2-5
V gene: TRBV6-5
D gene: NA

CDR3 DNA: TGTGCCACCAGTGATATTCCGGGACTAGCGGGGGAGCAGTTCTTC
CDR3 protein: CATSDIPGLAGEQFF
clone size: many
J gene: TRBJ2-1
V gene: TRBV24-1
D gene: TRBD2

CDR3 DNA: TGCGCCAGCAGCTTCCTCCGGGATGAAGACAATGAGCAGTTCTTC
CDR3 protein: CASSFLRDEDNEQFF
clone size: many
J gene: TRBJ2-1
V gene: TRBV5-1
D gene: NA

CDR3 DNA: TGCAGTGCTAGCCCCCGCGAGACAGGGGCTCTCGGCTACACCTTC
CDR3 protein: CSASPRETGALGYTF
clone size: many
J gene: TRBJ1-2
V gene: TRBV20-1
D gene: TRBD1

CDR3 DNA: TGTGCCAGCAGCTTAGCGTCAGGGGCGAATCAGCCCCAGCATTTT
CDR3 protein: CASSLASGANQPQHF
clone size: many
J gene: TRBJ1-5
V gene: TRBV7-2
D gene: NA

CDR3 DNA: TGTGCCAGCAGTTCTCTAGGTCCGAGCTCCTACAATGAGCAGTTCTTC
CDR3 protein: CASSSLGPSSYNEQFF
clone size: many
J gene: TRBJ2-1
V gene: TRBV6-4
D gene: NA

CDR3 DNA: TGTGCCAGCAAGATCTCTGGGGCCAACGTCCTGACTTTC
CDR3 protein: CASKISGANVLTF
clone size: many
J gene: TRBJ2-6
V gene: TRBV28
D gene: NA

CDR3 DNA: TGCGCCAGCAGCCACCGCCTTGGAGCAGATAGCAATCAGCCCCAGCATTTT
CDR3 protein: CASSHRLGADSNQPQHF
clone size: NA
J gene: TRBJ1-5
V gene: TRBV4-1
D gene: NA

CDR3 DNA: TGTGCCAGCAGCTTAGGGGGGAGGTGGGAGCAGTTCTTC
CDR3 protein: CASSLGGRWEQFF
clone size: NA
J gene: TRBJ2-1
V gene: TRBV7-2
D gene: NA

CDR3 DNA: TGTGCCAGCAGCTCCTCCTTTTCGGGTTTCGGGAACTATGGCTACACCTTC
CDR3 protein: CASSSSFSGFGNYGYTF
clone size: many
J gene: TRBJ1-2
V gene: TRBV27
D gene: NA

CDR3 DNA: TGTGCCAGCAGCGCGTACTCCGGGACTAGCGGATCAGAGACCCAGTACTTC
CDR3 protein: CASSAYSGTSGSETQYF
clone size: many
J gene: TRBJ2-5
V gene: TRBV9
D gene: TRBD2

CDR3 DNA: TGCGCCAGCAGCTTACCAGTGGCCCCTAGCGGGGTCAACACAGATACGCAGTATTTT
CDR3 protein: CASSLPVAPSGVNTDTQYF
clone size: many
J gene: TRBJ2-3
V gene: TRBV5-1
D gene: TRBD2

CDR3 DNA: TGTGCCAGCAGCTTATACCGGAATCAGCCCCAGCATTTT
CDR3 protein: CASSLYRNQPQHF
clone size: many
J gene: TRBJ1-5
V gene: TRBV7-2
D gene: NA

CDR3 DNA: TGCGCCAGCAGCTTGGCGGCAGGGGGACTGCGGGAGCAGTACTTC
CDR3 protein: CASSLAAGGLREQYF
clone size: NA
J gene: TRBJ2-7
V gene: TRBV5-1
D gene: NA

CDR3 DNA: TGTGCCAGCAGTTTAACCATCACAGATACGCAGTATTTT
CDR3 protein: CASSLTITDTQYF
clone size: many
J gene: TRBJ2-3
V gene: TRBV6-5
D gene: NA

CDR3 DNA: TGCAGCGTTGCAGATCGGGGGAGGGCCTACGAGCAGTACTTC
CDR3 protein: CSVADRGRAYEQYF
clone size: many
J gene: TRBJ2-7
V gene: TRBV29-1
D gene: TRBD2

CDR3 DNA: TGCAGTGCTAGATTGGGCCGGGCCCTTTCCTACAATGAGCAGTTCTTC
CDR3 protein: CSARLGRALSYNEQFF
clone size: many
J gene: TRBJ2-1
V gene: TRBV20-1
D gene: NA

CDR3 DNA: TGCGCCAGCAGCTTGTTGGGACAGAAGAACACCGGGGAGCTGTTTTTT
CDR3 protein: CASSLLGQKNTGELFF
clone size: many
J gene: TRBJ2-2
V gene: TRBV5-1
D gene: TRBD1

CDR3 DNA: TGCAGTGCTAAACGTCTGACAGCCTATCAGCCCCAGCATTTT
CDR3 protein: CSAKRLTAYQPQHF
clone size: NA
J gene: TRBJ1-5
V gene: TRBV20-1
D gene: NA

CDR3 DNA: TGTGCCAGCAGTTCAGTCGAACTAGCGAGAGATACGCAGTATTTT
CDR3 protein: CASSSVELARDTQYF
clone size: NA
J gene: TRBJ2-3
V gene: TRBV6-5
D gene: TRBD2

CDR3 DNA: TGCGCCAGCAGCCCAACCTGGGCAGGGAGTTACGAGCAGTACTTC
CDR3 protein: CASSPTWAGSYEQYF
clone size: many
J gene: TRBJ2-7
V gene: TRBV5-1
D gene: NA

CDR3 DNA: TGCAGTCCTCGACCCGCTCTTTTCTACGAGCAGTACTTC
CDR3 protein: CSPRPALFYEQYF
clone size: many
J gene: TRBJ2-7
V gene: TRBV20-1
D gene: NA

CDR3 DNA: TGCAGTGCTAGAGGACAGGGCTACGAGCAGTACTTC
CDR3 protein: CSARGQGYEQYF
clone size: many
J gene: TRBJ2-7
V gene: TRBV20-1
D gene: TRBD1

CDR3 DNA: TGCAGTGCTGCCGCCCCACCCCGCGGACTAGAAGAGACCCAGTACTTC
CDR3 protein: CSAAAPPRGLEETQYF
clone size: many
J gene: TRBJ2-5
V gene: TRBV20-1
D gene: TRBD2

CDR3 DNA: TGTGCCAGCAGTCACCGACAGGACGACGGGGAGCTGTTTTTT
CDR3 protein: CASSHRQDDGELFF
clone size: many
J gene: TRBJ2-2
V gene: TRBV12-3/TRBV12-4
D gene: NA

CDR3 DNA: TGTGCCATTACCGTGGGGAGCTCCTACAATGAGCAGTTCTTC
CDR3 protein: CAITVGSSYNEQFF
clone size: many
J gene: TRBJ2-1
V gene: TRBV12-3/TRBV12-4
D gene: NA